The 26 T cell receptor beta chains below were found in one sample sequenced in a study of Ad26.COV2.S vaccination and SARS-CoV-2 variants. Method: immunoSEQ multiplex PCR; TCRdb's copy keeps in-frame clones and lacks some. The repertoire holds hundreds of thousands of clones, with around 90% as singletons. As for treatment: 19 received Ad26.COV2.S at low or high dose, single or two shots; several received placebo; per-sample allocation not given. Each sample was drawn 63 days after the first injection (of vaccine or placebo). Source: peripheral blood, taken in a trial of Ad26.COV2.S vaccine versus placebo. The origin of the receptors is a person aged 18 to 59 who received the Ad26.COV2.S COVID-19 vaccine or a placebo.

This chain links TRBV13 with TRBJ2-1; TRBD1 matches at 7 bases. The CDR3 has 15 residues. Trimming cost V 5 bases and J 4 bases; bases outside gene matches: 8. Germline V CDR1 and CDR2: PRHDT, FYEKMQ (reference sequence). As DNA, the CDR3 is TGTGCCAGCAGCCCACAGGGGTTCGTTTACAATGAGCAGTTCTTC. This codes for CASSPQGFVYNEQFF.

V and J are TRBV5-1 and TRBJ2-5, with 8 bases identical to TRBD1. Germline V gene sequence: CDR1 SGHRS, CDR2 YFSETQ. CDR3 length: 14 amino acids. After removal of 5 bases from V and 1 base from J, the junction contained 4 bases not matched to a gene. The CDR3 DNA reads as TGCGCCAGCAGGCCGGGACAGGTCCAAGAGACCCAGTACTTC. The encoded protein is CASRPGQVQETQYF.

The chain employs TRBV6-1 and TRBJ2-5, with D perhaps TRBD1 (7 bases). The CDR3 runs 15 residues. V lost 5 bases to trimming and J lost 1 base, with 14 bases between them. Germline values: CDR1 MNHNS, CDR2 SASEGT. The CDR3 spells CASSHTGDSQETQYF. DNA for the CDR3: TGTGCCAGCAGTCATACAGGGGACTCCCAAGAGACCCAGTACTTC.

The chain joins TRBV4-1 to TRBJ2-7, with 8 bases aligning to TRBD1. CDR3 length: 14 residues. J gave up 6 bases and V 1 base, and 5 bases lay outside the gene matches. CDR1 MGHRA and CDR2 YSYEKL come from the germline V gene. The CDR3 sequence is CASSQGGQGFEQYF. For the CDR3, the DNA is TGCGCCAGCAGCCAAGGAGGACAGGGCTTCGAGCAGTACTTC.

This clone was recorded only once. The chain carries TRBV4-1 and TRBJ1-1, with D maybe TRBD1 (6 bases). Germline CDR1 reads MGHRA; CDR2 reads YSYEKL. V was pared by 0 bases and J by 1 base, with 9 bases between. The CDR3 is 15 amino acids. In DNA form, the CDR3 reads TGCGCCAGCAGCCAAGAGGGGGCCAGGAACACTGAAGCTTTCTTT. As protein: CASSQEGARNTEAFF.

The V and J genes are TRBV7-2 and TRBJ2-3; D perhaps matches TRBD2 (5 bases). V was clipped by 3 bases and J by 3 bases, with 13 bases between them. The germline V gene has CDR1 SGHTA and CDR2 FQGNSA. The length of the CDR3 is 15 residues. The CDR3 loop is CASSFSVDSTDTQYF. The DNA of the CDR3 is TGTGCCAGCAGCTTTTCGGTGGACTCAACAGATACGCAGTATTTT.

The genes are TRBV6-5 and TRBJ1-4; D not certain. Trimming cost V 8 bases and J 7 bases, with 14 bases left between them. Looked up from germline, CDR1 is MNHEY and CDR2 is SVGAGI. The CDR3 sequence is 13 residues long. The CDR3 reads CASGVREGEKLFF. CDR3 nucleotides: TGTGCCAGCGGGGTAAGGGAGGGTGAAAAACTGTTTTTT.

In this sample, this clone turned up a few times. The chain uses TRBV29-1 and TRBJ1-1; D remains unclear. Per the germline V gene, CDR1 is SQVTM and CDR2 is ANQGSEA. Trimming took 1 base from V and 6 from J, leaving 6 bases between them. The CDR3 has 11 amino acids. DNA of the CDR3: TGCAGCGTTGAAGCGGGCGCTGAAGCTTTCTTT. Translation: CSVEAGAEAFF.

The chain couples TRBV14 to TRBJ2-7, with TRBD2 matching 9 bases. The V segment lost 3 bases and the J segment 2 bases; nucleotides outside the gene matches: 8. This CDR3 contains 16 residues. The germline V gene has CDR1 SGHDN and CDR2 FVKESK. CDR3 region: CASSHGAAGGPYEQYF. The CDR3 region has the DNA TGTGCCAGCAGCCACGGGGCAGCGGGGGGTCCCTACGAGCAGTACTTC.

The chain is built from TRBV6-1 and TRBJ1-2; D unresolved. V was shortened by 5 bases and J by 0 bases, with 16 bases between the two germline ends. The germline CDR1 and CDR2 sequences are MNHNS and SASEGT. The CDR3 consists of 16 residues. CDR3 sequence reads: CASSKERERANYGYTF. The CDR3 DNA sequence: TGTGCCAGCAGTAAAGAGCGGGAGCGCGCTAACTATGGCTACACCTTC.

V gene TRBV24-1 combines with J gene TRBJ1-5, with unresolved D. The CDR3 extends over 14 amino acids. Germline loops: CDR1 KGHDR, CDR2 SFDVKD. Between the trimmed V and J ends, which lost 2 bases and 6 bases, there was a span of 10 bases. The CDR3 DNA is TGTGCCACCAGTGATTCCGGGGAAGGTCAGCCCCAGCATTTT. It codes for CATSDSGEGQPQHF.

The rearrangement links TRBV5-1 to TRBJ1-1, with D maybe TRBD1 (5 bases). Germline V CDR1 and CDR2: SGHRS, YFSETQ. This CDR3 is built from 14 residues. V was cut by 4 bases and J by 1 base, with 11 bases left in between. The CDR3 sequence is CASSRRGGNTEAFF. The CDR3 DNA is TGCGCCAGCAGCCGTAGGGGAGGGAACACTGAAGCTTTCTTT.

The CDR3 loop reads CSVESGAGKFEQYF. CDR3 coding DNA: TGCAGCGTTGAATCGGGGGCGGGAAAGTTCGAGCAGTACTTC. The gene calls are TRBV29-1 and TRBJ2-7; D may correspond to TRBD1 or TRBD2 (6 bases each). Trimming cost V 2 bases and J 6 bases, with 17 bases left between them. The V gene's germline CDR1 is SQVTM and CDR2 ANQGSEA. The CDR3 consists of 14 residues.

Remarks on this clone: At one end, the junction sequence differs from germline, possibly due to a read error. This rearrangement joins TRBV7-7 to TRBJ2-5, with a possible D match to TRBD1 (6 bases). The CDR3 covers 15 residues. CDR1 SSHAT and CDR2 FNYEAQ come from the germline V gene (reference sequence). In DNA form, the CDR3 reads TGTGCTAGCAGCTTAGACAGGACCGCTTCGGAGACCCAGTACTTC. Residues: CASSLDRTASETQYF. The whole variable domain, remainder taken from reference TRBV7-7 and TRBJ2-5, is GAGVSQSPRYKVTKRGQDVTLRCDPISSHATLYWYQQALGQGPEFLTYFNYEAQPDKSGLPSDRFSAERPEGSISTLTIQRTEQRDSAMYRCASSLDRTASETQYFGPGTRLLVL.

A single count supports this clone. The V gene is TRBV3-1 (or the pseudogene TRBV3-2), the J gene TRBJ1-2; D remains unclear. This CDR3 is built from 16 residues. Trimming removed 4 bases from V and 0 bases from J, with 15 bases in between. Germline V gives CDR1 LGHDT, CDR2 YNNKEL (reference sequence). CDR3 amino acids: CASSLQSLQPNYGYTF. The CDR3 DNA is TGTGCCAGCAGCCTTCAGTCACTACAACCTAACTATGGCTACACCTTC.

CDR3 nucleotides: TGTGCCAGTAGTATAGGTCAGGGTATCTACGAGCAGTACTTC. Translated: CASSIGQGIYEQYF. The J gene is TRBJ2-7, the V gene TRBV19; TRBD1 might be the D (5 bases). The V and J ends lost 1 base and 3 bases respectively, with 10 bases between them. There are 14 residues in the CDR3. CDR1 and CDR2 (germline): LNHDA, SQIVND (reference sequence).

The chain couples TRBV7-2 to TRBJ1-2; no reliable D call. Germline V CDR1 and CDR2: SGHTA, FQGNSA. The CDR3 sequence is 13 residues long. Trimming took 5 bases from V and 6 from J, leaving 13 bases between them. The chain's CDR3 is CASSTRGQDGYTF. The CDR3 nucleotides read TGTGCCAGCAGCACCAGAGGGCAAGATGGCTACACCTTC.

Only a few counts were recorded for this clone. The genes are TRBV6-5 and TRBJ2-1; 7 positions match TRBD1. The CDR3 spans 11 residues. The V gene's germline CDR1 is MNHEY and CDR2 SVGAGI. V trimming: 7 bases; J trimming: 12 bases; junction bases outside the gene matches: 6. CDR3 protein: CASTDRDGQFF. In nucleotides, the CDR3 is TGTGCCAGCACCGACAGGGATGGGCAGTTCTTC.

The V call is TRBV10-3, the J call TRBJ1-2, with 7 nucleotides matching TRBD1. This CDR3 contains 15 residues. J was trimmed by 2 bases and V by 11 bases; bases with no gene match: 14. The germline CDR1 and CDR2 sequences are ENHRY and SYGVKD. In nucleotides, the CDR3 is TGTGCCTCCCTTCCAGGGGGGGCCCCGAACTATGGCTACACCTTC. Protein: CASLPGGAPNYGYTF.

This CDR3 reads CASRPTGAYEQYF. The CDR3 DNA reads as TGTGCCAGCAGGCCTACGGGGGCCTACGAGCAGTACTTC. The chain recombines TRBV6-2 or TRBV6-3 with TRBJ2-7; a possible D gene is TRBD2 (6 bases). The CDR3 is 13 residues long. Trimming left V 6 bases short and J 2 bases short, with 11 bases between. In germline, CDR1 is MNHEY, CDR2 SVGEGT.

V and J are TRBV5-6 and TRBJ1-6, with 9 bases aligning to TRBD1. The V segment lost 0 bases and the J segment 2 bases; nucleotides outside the gene matches: 0. The CDR3 covers 16 residues. Germline V gene data show CDR1 as SGHDT and CDR2 as YYEEEE. CDR3 coding DNA: TGTGCCAGCAGCTTGGGGACAGGGGCCTATAATTCACCCCTCCACTTT. Amino acids: CASSLGTGAYNSPLHF.

The chain has TRBV28 and TRBJ1-5; no clear D gene. CDR1 MDHEN and CDR2 SYDVKM come from the germline V gene. Trimming removed 3 bases at V and 0 bases at J, with 9 bases between. There are 15 residues in the CDR3. CDR3: CASSLRRNSNQPQHF. The CDR3 DNA sequence: TGTGCCAGCAGTTTGAGACGGAATAGCAATCAGCCCCAGCATTTT.

V and J are TRBV7-3 and TRBJ2-7, with 9 bases identical to TRBD1. J gave up 2 bases and V 1 base, and 3 bases lay outside the gene matches. The V gene's germline CDR1 is SGHTA and CDR2 FQGTGA. The CDR3 is 15 residues long. DNA of the CDR3: TGTGCCAGCAGCTTAAAGGGACAGGGTCCCTACGAGCAGTACTTC. It encodes CASSLKGQGPYEQYF.

This chain joins TRBV6-5 and TRBJ2-3; D is possibly TRBD1 or TRBD2 (6 bases each). V gave up 2 bases and J gave up 5 bases, with 14 bases separating them. The CDR3 is 15 amino acids. Germline CDR1 and CDR2: MNHEY and SVGAGI. CDR3 amino acids: CASSYTGARQDTQYF. CDR3 nucleotides: TGTGCCAGCAGTTACACGGGGGCAAGGCAAGATACGCAGTATTTT.

The chain recombines TRBV5-1 with TRBJ1-1; D is ambiguous. The CDR3 sequence is 15 residues long. Trimming took off 0 bases at V and 7 bases at J, with 16 bases between the two ends. The germline gives CDR1 SGHRS, CDR2 YFSETQ. The CDR3 here is CASSLVPGSGVEAFF. CDR3 in DNA: TGCGCCAGCAGCTTGGTTCCGGGTTCAGGAGTTGAAGCTTTCTTT. Drawing the rest from reference TRBV5-1 and TRBJ1-1, the complete variable domain is KAGVTQTPRYLIKTRGQQVTLSCSPISGHRSVSWYQQTPGQGLQFLFEYFSETQRNKGNFPGRFSGRQFSNSRSEMNVSTLELGDSALYLCASSLVPGSGVEAFFGQGTRLTVV.

This chain connects TRBV4-1 to TRBJ2-7; TRBD2 matches 8 bases. CDR3 length: 16 residues. Looked up from germline, CDR1 is MGHRA and CDR2 is YSYEKL. With 1 base clipped from V and 4 bases from J, the junction kept 9 bases outside the gene matches. The CDR3 coding sequence is TGCGCCAGCAGCCAAGTCGGGAGGGCAAATAATTACGAGCAGTACTTC. This gives the protein CASSQVGRANNYEQYF.